Each of the 10 T cell receptor beta chains below was sequenced from the same sample in a study of beta chain features in type 1 diabetes. Findings and caveats of the study: Significant though moderate, a shortening of TCRB CDR3s appeared in all four CD4+ subsets of Type 1 diabetes patients.

Sequencing targeted expressed TCRB transcripts, as all isolated RNA had been reverse transcribed. TCRdb's table, derived via immunoSEQ multiplex PCR, lists solely in-frame clones and lacks some. The sample yields approximately 170,000 clones, almost 65% seen once. No antigens are known for them. Source material: naive CD4+ T cells from blood. The receptors come from a man aged 25 to 40 with type 1 diabetes.

The J gene is TRBJ2-5, the V gene TRBV5-1, with TRBD1 identical over 10 bases. CDR3 length: 14 amino acids. Germline V gives CDR1 SGHRS, CDR2 YFSETQ. V was clipped by 4 bases and J by 5 bases; unmatched bases: 5. CDR3 sequence reads: CASSGDRGHETQYF. For the CDR3, the DNA is TGCGCCAGCAGCGGAGACAGGGGGCACGAGACCCAGTACTTC.

This clone has just a few counts. The V and J genes are TRBV19 and TRBJ2-3; TRBD1 matches at 9 bases. The CDR3 totals 15 residues. Germline trimming cut 5 bases from V and 4 bases from J; bases unmatched to any gene: 7. Germline V gene lookup returns CDR1 LNHDA and CDR2 SQIVND (reference sequence). Here the CDR3 reads CASSVPGQGSDTQYF. The CDR3 DNA reads as TGTGCCAGTAGTGTTCCGGGACAGGGTTCAGATACGCAGTATTTT. Based on the CDR3 plus reference TRBV19 and TRBJ2-3, the full variable domain is DGGITQSPKYLFRKEGQNVTLSCEQNLNHDAMYWYRQDPGQGLRLIYYSQIVNDFQKGDIAEGYSVSREKKESFPLTVTSAQKNPTAFYLCASSVPGQGSDTQYFGPGTRLTVL.

The chain uses TRBV11-2 and TRBJ2-7; no reliable D call. Trimming pared 8 bases from V and 3 bases from J, leaving 5 bases between. The CDR3 spans 10 residues. The V gene's germline CDR1 is SGHAT and CDR2 FQNNGV. The CDR3 DNA is TGTGCCAGCGGTAACTACGAGCAGTACTTC. It encodes CASGNYEQYF.

This sequence joins TRBV4-3 and TRBJ2-2; possible D gene TRBD2, 6 bases. Germline CDR1 reads LGHNA; CDR2 reads YSLEER. V lost 1 base to trimming and J lost 5 bases, with 17 bases between them. The CDR3 loop spans 17 amino acids. The CDR3 sequence: CASSQAGRGTRTGELFF. The CDR3 nucleotides read TGCGCCAGCAGCCAAGCCGGACGGGGGACGAGGACCGGGGAGCTGTTTTTT.

The V and J genes are TRBV6-5 and TRBJ2-5, with 9 bases identical to TRBD2. The CDR3 covers 16 residues. V was pared by 0 bases and J by 4 bases, with 6 bases of the junction left unmatched. Germline values: CDR1 MNHEY, CDR2 SVGAGI. For the CDR3, the DNA is TGTGCCAGCAGTTACTCGGAGCGGGGGGCCGGAGAGACCCAGTACTTC. Protein product: CASSYSERGAGETQYF.

This clone was counted between two and nine times. The J gene is TRBJ1-2, the V gene TRBV18; no firm D call. CDR3 size: 13 residues. V gave up 6 bases and J gave up 4 bases, with 12 bases separating them. Germline V CDR1 and CDR2: KGHSH, LQKENI. CDR3 nucleotides: TGTGCCAGCTCGCCTTCAGAGGCCTATGGCTACACCTTC. This gives the protein CASSPSEAYGYTF.

This clone was seen more than once but under ten times. At one boundary the junction diverges from the germline segment, which might be a read error. The J gene is TRBJ2-7, the V gene TRBV5-1; TRBD1 matches 7 bases. The germline CDR1 and CDR2 sequences are SGHRS and YFSETQ. The CDR3 has 13 residues. DNA for the CDR3: TGCGCCAGCAGTTTGGGACAGAACTACGAGCAGTACTTC. This codes for CASSLGQNYEQYF.

This rearrangement joins TRBV20-1 to TRBJ2-5; D not certain. Between the trimmed V and J ends, which lost 6 bases and 3 bases, there was a span of 8 bases. CDR3 size: 11 residues. CDR1 and CDR2 (germline): DFQATT, SNEGSKA (reference sequence). CDR3 protein: CSAQIEETQYF. CDR3 sequence (DNA): TGCAGTGCCCAGATCGAAGAGACCCAGTACTTC.

This clone has just a few counts. The chain links TRBV7-9 to TRBJ1-1; D perhaps matches TRBD1 (5 bases). V gave up 3 bases and J gave up 2 bases, with 7 bases separating them. This CDR3 comprises 13 residues. The germline gives CDR1 SEHNR, CDR2 FQNEAQ (reference sequence). The CDR3 spells CASSLTVNTEAFF. Here the CDR3 DNA reads TGTGCCAGCAGCTTGACAGTTAACACTGAAGCTTTCTTT.

The chain recombines TRBV14 with TRBJ2-7, with 8 bases fitting TRBD1. The V and J ends lost 5 bases and 4 bases, in that order; junction bases with no gene match: 10. The CDR3 loop spans 15 amino acids. The V gene's germline CDR1 is SGHDN and CDR2 FVKESK. CDR3 nucleotides: TGTGCCAGCAGCTTCGGACAGGGTTATATTTACGAGCAGTACTTC. Translated, it gives CASSFGQGYIYEQYF. The full variable domain, with the rest looked up from reference TRBV14 and TRBJ2-7, is EAGVTQFPSHSVIEKGQTVTLRCDPISGHDNLYWYRRVMGKEIKFLLHFVKESKQDESGMPNNRFLAERTGGTYSTLKVQPAELEDSGVYFCASSFGQGYIYEQYFGPGTRLTVT.